The 32 T cell receptor beta chains below were found in one sample sequenced in a study of radiation and T cells in renal cell carcinoma. The assay was immunoSEQ multiplex PCR, and TCRdb's table has in-frame clones only and misses some. Altogether approximately 120,000 clones are present, about four fifths being singletons, with the ten largest covering 3%. Time point noted: baseline pretreatment blood. As for treatment: 15 Gy SBRT to primary tumor, nephrectomy 4 weeks later. Sequenced here: blood, sampled from a patient whose treatment included radiotherapy and nephrectomy. The receptors derive from an older woman with renal cell carcinoma.

Comment on this clone: It may be a read error: a sequence one base away is much more abundant. Within the sample, other DNA sequences also encode this same CDR3. The V gene is TRBV27, the J gene TRBJ1-1; D remains unclear. CDR1 is MNHEY and CDR2 is SMNVEV in the germline V gene (reference sequence). The CDR3 is 11 residues long. Trimming took 2 bases from V and 5 from J, leaving 3 bases between them. CDR3 protein: CASSLGTEAFF. CDR3 bases: TGTGCCAGCAGTTTAGGGACTGAAGCTTTCTTT.

This chain links TRBV28 with TRBJ2-3, with 7 bases matching TRBD2. The germline V gene has CDR1 MDHEN and CDR2 SYDVKM. V lost 10 bases and J lost 9; bases outside the gene matches: 4. The CDR3 is 10 residues long. CDR3 loop: CATQAGTQYF. The CDR3 nucleotides are TGTGCCACCCAAGCGGGAACGCAGTATTTT.

The CDR3 reads CASGTTGNEKLFF. The CDR3 DNA reads as TGTGCCAGCGGCACGACGGGGAATGAAAAACTGTTTTTT. This chain joins TRBV19 and TRBJ1-4; unclear D gene. Per the germline V gene, CDR1 is LNHDA and CDR2 is SQIVND (reference sequence). Trimming left V 9 bases short and J 5 bases short, with 13 bases between. The CDR3 spans 13 residues.

As regards this clone: One junction end disagrees with the germline gene, perhaps due to a read error. The V call is TRBV7-2, the J call TRBJ2-7; TRBD1 aligns across 7 bases. This CDR3 comprises 14 residues. Germline-derived CDR1 and CDR2 are SGHTA and FQGNSA. CDR3 protein: CASSLGQHSSEQYF. The CDR3, as DNA: TGTGCCAGCAGCCTGGGACAGCACTCCTCCGAGCAGTACTTC. Full variable domain (rest looked up from reference TRBV7-2 and TRBJ2-7): GAGVSQSPSNKVTEKGKDVELRCDPISGHTALYWYRQSLGQGLEFLIYFQGNSAPDKSGLPSDRFSAERTGGSVSTLTIQRTQQEDSAVYLCASSLGQHSSEQYFGPGTRLTVT.

The CDR3 DNA reads TGTGCCAGCAGCTCTGGAGGGCGGCCCCTCTACAATGAGCAGTTCTTC. Its translation is CASSSGGRPLYNEQFF. The chain combines TRBV5-6 with TRBJ2-1; TRBD2 is a possible D gene (6 bases). Between the trimmed V and J ends, which lost 3 bases and 3 bases, there was a span of 16 bases. The germline CDR1 and CDR2 sequences are SGHDT and YYEEEE. This CDR3 has 16 residues.

The rearrangement links TRBV5-8 to TRBJ1-1; D call uncertain. Germline-derived CDR1 and CDR2 are SGHTS and YDEGEE. This CDR3 spans 14 amino acids. Trimming removed 3 bases from V and 4 bases from J, with 13 bases in between. CDR3 protein: CASSYGLIGTEAFF. As DNA, the CDR3 is TGTGCCAGCAGCTACGGGTTAATAGGCACTGAAGCTTTCTTT. Full variable domain (outside the CDR3, taken from reference TRBV5-8 and TRBJ1-1): EAGVTQSPTHLIKTRGQQATLRCSPISGHTSVYWYQQALGLGLQFLLWYDEGEERNRGNFPPRFSGRQFPNYSSELNVNALELEDSALYLCASSYGLIGTEAFFGQGTRLTVV.

The chain couples TRBV19 to TRBJ1-3, with a tentative D call TRBD1 (5 bases). This CDR3 contains 15 residues. Trimming shortened V by 6 bases and J by 4 bases, and 16 bases separated the two germline ends. CDR1 is LNHDA and CDR2 is SQIVND in the germline V gene (reference sequence). CDR3 region: CASRLKQGTGNTIYF. The DNA for the CDR3 is TGTGCCAGTAGACTGAAGCAGGGAACAGGAAACACCATATATTTT.

The chain combines TRBV29-1 with TRBJ2-5; D possibly corresponds to TRBD2 (5 bases). Near its end, the DNA agrees better with TRBJ2-7, so the J call may be wrong. Germline CDR1 and CDR2: SQVTM and ANQGSEA. The length of the CDR3 is 11 residues. The CDR3 DNA is TGCAGCGTCGGCAGCGGAGACGAGCAGTACTTC. Translated, it gives CSVGSGDEQYF.

This rearrangement joins TRBV2 to TRBJ1-3, with TRBD1 matching over 11 bases. With V trimmed by 2 bases and J by 0 bases, 9 bases remained unmatched. This CDR3 is 19 amino acids long. CDR1 and CDR2 (germline): SNHLY, FYNNEI. As DNA, the CDR3 is TGTGCCAGCAGTGAAAGGGGACAGGGGGACCGATTCTCTGGAAACACCATATATTTT. It specifies CASSERGQGDRFSGNTIYF.

This chain links TRBV11-2 with TRBJ2-7, with D tentatively TRBD2 (6 bases). Germline lookup yields CDR1 SGHAT and CDR2 FQNNGV. V was cut by 5 bases and J by 4 bases, with 15 bases left in between. The CDR3 totals 14 residues. CDR3: CASSQIARGYEQYF. CDR3 bases: TGTGCCAGCAGCCAAATTGCGCGGGGATACGAGCAGTACTTC. The entire variable domain, with the rest obtained from reference TRBV11-2 and TRBJ2-7, is as follows: EAGVAQSPRYKIIEKRQSVAFWCNPISGHATLYWYQQILGQGPKLLIQFQNNGVVDDSQLPKDRFSAERLKGVDSTLKIQPAKLEDSAVYLCASSQIARGYEQYFGPGTRLTVT.

V usage is TRBV5-4 and J usage is TRBJ2-7; D gene unclear. The CDR3 runs to 15 residues. Per the germline V gene, CDR1 is SGHNT and CDR2 is YYREEE (reference sequence). V lost 4 bases, J lost 0 bases, and 14 bases lay in between. The CDR3 bases are TGTGCCAGCAGCGTCCCCTCCGGGCCCTCCTACGAGCAGTACTTC. Its translation is CASSVPSGPSYEQYF.

Only a few counts were recorded for this clone. The chain uses TRBV30 and TRBJ1-3; a weak D match, TRBD1 (5 bases). This CDR3 contains 13 residues. Germline V gene data show CDR1 as GTSNPN and CDR2 as SVGIG (reference sequence). V was cut by 5 bases and J by 3 bases, with 11 bases left in between. The CDR3 protein is CAWEQGGGNTIYF. DNA for the CDR3: TGTGCCTGGGAGCAGGGTGGTGGAAACACCATATATTTT.

The chain couples TRBV2 to TRBJ2-2, with TRBD1 matching over 7 bases. V lost 8 bases, J lost 1 base, and 4 bases stayed unmatched. In germline, CDR1 is SNHLY, CDR2 FYNNEI. The CDR3 spans 14 residues. CDR3 in DNA: TGTGCCAGCTTATGGGACAGGAACACCGGGGAGCTGTTTTTT. This sequence encodes CASLWDRNTGELFF.

This clone has only a few counts. The chain links TRBV28 to TRBJ2-5, with 7 bases matching TRBD1. The CDR3 runs to 16 residues. The junction had 9 bases not matched to a gene; V was cut back by 5 bases and J by 0 bases. Germline V gene data show CDR1 as MDHEN and CDR2 as SYDVKM. CDR3 bases: TGTGCCAGCAGTACAAAGCCGGGACAGCACCAAGAGACCCAGTACTTC. The encoded protein is CASSTKPGQHQETQYF.

This clone was found a few times. The chain joins TRBV30 to TRBJ1-5; D might be TRBD1 (6 bases). V was shortened by 5 bases and J by 3 bases, with 14 bases between the two germline ends. Germline V gene lookup returns CDR1 GTSNPN and CDR2 SVGIG (reference sequence). The CDR3 has 14 residues. The CDR3, as DNA: TGTGCCTGGGCAAACAGGGCCCCCAATCAGCCCCAGCATTTT. Translating it yields CAWANRAPNQPQHF. The entire variable domain, with the rest obtained from reference TRBV30 and TRBJ1-5, is as follows: SQTIHQWPATLVQPVGSPLSLECTVEGTSNPNLYWYRQAAGRGLQLLFYSVGIGQISSEVPQNLSASRPQDRQFILSSKKLLLSDSGFYLCAWANRAPNQPQHFGDGTRLSIL.

V usage is TRBV30 and J usage is TRBJ1-2, with D possibly matching TRBD1 (5 bases). The CDR3 extends over 14 amino acids. Germline assignment: CDR1 GTSNPN and CDR2 SVGIG (reference sequence). Deletions cut 3 bases from V and 4 bases from J, with 15 bases between. CDR3: CAWRTIRAGYGYTF. Here the CDR3 DNA reads TGTGCCTGGAGGACCATCAGGGCGGGCTATGGCTACACCTTC.

V gene TRBV10-3 combines with J gene TRBJ2-3; 7 bases agree with TRBD2. V lost 6 bases, J lost 1 base, and 1 base stayed unmatched. Germline assignment: CDR1 ENHRY and CDR2 SYGVKD. The CDR3 has 13 residues. The CDR3 region has the DNA TGTGCCATCAGCCTAGCGGGCACAGATACGCAGTATTTT. It codes for CAISLAGTDTQYF.

This clone was seen just once. This chain uses TRBV5-1 with TRBJ2-5; 9 positions agree with TRBD1. Near its end, the DNA agrees better with TRBJ2-7, so the J call may be wrong. Germline V gives CDR1 SGHRS, CDR2 YFSETQ. The CDR3 is made up of 14 amino acids. In DNA form, the CDR3 reads TGCGCCACCAAAGGGGGGACAGGGCCCTACGAGCAGTACTTC. Protein sequence: CATKGGTGPYEQYF.

This chain connects TRBV7-9 to TRBJ2-7; possibly TRBD1 for D (6 bases). The CDR3 covers 12 residues. Germline CDR1 reads SEHNR; CDR2 reads FQNEAQ (reference sequence). V was trimmed by 2 bases and J by 11 bases, leaving 13 bases between them. CDR3 amino acids: CASSLSRDKKYF. The CDR3 DNA sequence: TGTGCCAGCAGCTTAAGCAGGGACAAAAAGTACTTC.

The chain has TRBV19 and TRBJ1-2; 7 bases line up with TRBD1. V trimming: 5 bases; J trimming: 1 base; junction bases outside the gene matches: 13. This CDR3 region has 17 residues. Germline values: CDR1 LNHDA, CDR2 SQIVND (reference sequence). The CDR3: CASSPRQGPMLNYGYTF. CDR3 DNA sequence: TGTGCCAGTAGTCCCCGACAGGGACCAATGCTTAACTATGGCTACACCTTC.

The J gene is TRBJ2-2, the V gene TRBV9, with 8 bases aligning to TRBD2. The CDR3 consists of 15 residues. Germline CDR1 is SGDLS and CDR2 is YYNGEE. Trimming took 2 bases from V and 7 from J; bases not matched to a gene: 7. CDR3 loop: CASSVSQRENGELFF. The CDR3 DNA reads as TGTGCCAGCAGCGTCAGTCAGCGGGAGAACGGGGAGCTGTTTTTT.

This chain joins TRBV5-6 and TRBJ2-7; D gene ambiguous. V gave up 0 bases and J gave up 2 bases, with 9 bases separating them. Looked up from germline, CDR1 is SGHDT and CDR2 is YYEEEE. CDR3 length: 14 residues. This CDR3 reads CASSLALGTYEQYF. CDR3 sequence (DNA): TGTGCCAGCAGCTTGGCTTTGGGGACCTACGAGCAGTACTTC.

The chain has TRBV5-6 and TRBJ2-7; the D gene could be TRBD1 or TRBD2 (5 bases each). Germline loops: CDR1 SGHDT, CDR2 YYEEEE. This CDR3 is 14 amino acids long. The germline V and J ends were trimmed by 0 bases and 4 bases, with 11 bases remaining between them. The CDR3 sequence is CASSLGQRGYEQYF. The CDR3 DNA reads TGTGCCAGCAGCTTGGGGCAGAGGGGTTACGAGCAGTACTTC.

The chain links TRBV6-5 to TRBJ1-1; D unresolved. The CDR3 is made up of 13 amino acids. Per germline, CDR1 MNHEY and CDR2 SVGAGI. The germline V and J ends were trimmed by 6 bases and 5 bases, with 13 bases remaining between them. The CDR3 DNA sequence: TGTGCCAGCAGGTCCACCCCGGGGACTGAAGCTTTCTTT. This gives the protein CASRSTPGTEAFF.

The CDR3: CASSLGLGGSHEQFF. The CDR3 region has the DNA TGTGCCAGCAGCTTAGGACTGGGGGGATCCCATGAGCAGTTCTTC. The V gene is TRBV7-2, the J gene TRBJ2-1, with a weak D call TRBD2 (6 bases). The CDR3 is 15 amino acids. The V gene lost 1 base and the J gene lost 8 bases, with 15 bases spanning the gap. Germline CDR1 and CDR2: SGHTA and FQGNSA.

The chain employs TRBV9 and TRBJ2-3; 8 nucleotides align to TRBD1. Germline CDR1 SGDLS, CDR2 YYNGEE. The V gene end was trimmed by 0 bases and the J gene end by 4 bases; junction bases not matched to a gene: 7. This CDR3 is built from 16 residues. The CDR3 DNA reads TGTGCCAGCAGCGTAGGAGGCAGGGGGCAGGCAGATACGCAGTATTTT. Encoded protein: CASSVGGRGQADTQYF.

The chain recombines TRBV7-9 with TRBJ2-3; TRBD1 matches 9 bases. Germline loops: CDR1 SEHNR, CDR2 FQNEAQ (reference sequence). The V gene end was trimmed by 3 bases and the J gene end by 6 bases; junction bases not matched to a gene: 19. The CDR3 runs to 19 residues. The CDR3 DNA reads TGTGCCAGCAGCTTGTCGGACAGGGGAGTGAGGGGTAAATGGGATACGCAGTATTTT. It codes for CASSLSDRGVRGKWDTQYF.

The chain carries TRBV10-3 and TRBJ1-2; D gene uncertain. The CDR3 loop spans 13 amino acids. V was clipped by 3 bases and J by 2 bases, with 7 bases between them. Germline V lookup: CDR1 ENHRY, CDR2 SYGVKD. The CDR3 reads CAISDGDNYGYTF. CDR3 DNA: TGTGCCATCAGTGATGGAGACAACTATGGCTACACCTTC.

The gene calls are TRBV7-2 and TRBJ2-7; no definite D call. Germline CDR1 reads SGHTA; CDR2 reads FQGNSA. V shed 2 bases and J shed 5 bases, with 10 bases lying between them. This CDR3 has 13 residues. CDR3 residues: CASSLRPSHEQYF. CDR3 coding DNA: TGTGCCAGCAGCTTAAGGCCGTCCCACGAGCAGTACTTC.

This clone was seen once. The V call is TRBV19, the J call TRBJ1-5; possibly TRBD1 for D (5 bases). V was trimmed by 5 bases and J by 11 bases, leaving 13 bases between them. CDR1 and CDR2 (germline): LNHDA, SQIVND (reference sequence). CDR3 size: 12 residues. Here the CDR3 DNA reads TGTGCCAGTAGTCCAAGGGACGTAGCCCAGCATTTT. Protein sequence: CASSPRDVAQHF.

The J gene is TRBJ2-7, the V gene TRBV28; TRBD1 aligns across 7 bases. Germline V gives CDR1 MDHEN, CDR2 SYDVKM. V lost 6 bases, J lost 0 bases, and 8 bases stayed unmatched. The CDR3 sequence is 15 residues long. DNA of the CDR3: TGTGCCAGCAGCGCCACAGGGGCCCCCTCCTACGAGCAGTACTTC. Residues: CASSATGAPSYEQYF.

V and J are TRBV11-1 and TRBJ1-2; 7 bases agree with TRBD1. The CDR3 has 13 residues. The V gene's germline CDR1 is SGHAT and CDR2 FQDESV (reference sequence). After removal of 4 bases from V and 7 bases from J, the junction contained 6 bases not matched to a gene. The CDR3 spells CASSSDRTSGYTF. The DNA of the CDR3 is TGTGCCAGCAGCTCGGACAGGACGAGTGGCTACACCTTC.